The 27 T cell receptor beta chains listed next were all sequenced from one sample in a study of CD8 T cells in Susac syndrome. It was with random hexamers that roughly 0.45 to 1 ug RNA was reverse transcribed. TCRdb reanalysed the immunoSEQ multiplex PCR reads using MiXCR and keeps one entry per CDR3 protein. Among 300,000 to 350,000 distinct CDR3 sequences listed, about 90% were seen once. The sequencing input was CD4+ T cells from PBMCs. The receptors here all came from a human donor with multiple sclerosis.

Concerning this clonotype: Relative to the germline gene, one junction end is altered; a read error may explain this. The chain is built from TRBV2 and TRBJ1-1; 8 bases line up with TRBD1. The germline V gene has CDR1 SNHLY and CDR2 FYNNEI. The CDR3 is 16 residues long. The chain's CDR3 is CARSDRRQGMNTEAFF. As DNA, the CDR3 is TGTGCCCGCAGTGATCGCAGACAGGGGATGAACACTGAAGCTTTCTTT.

The genes are TRBV20-1 and TRBJ2-3; 12 bases are shared with TRBD2. Germline V lookup: CDR1 DFQATT, CDR2 SNEGSKA (reference sequence). This CDR3 comprises 14 residues. V shed 1 base and J 5 bases; nucleotides not matched to a gene: 1. The CDR3: CSARGGLAGDTQYF. CDR3 nucleotide sequence: TGCAGTGCTAGAGGGGGACTAGCGGGAGATACGCAGTATTTT.

The V gene is TRBV29-1, the J gene TRBJ1-2; no clear D gene. Germline values: CDR1 SQVTM, CDR2 ANQGSEA. Deletions cut 3 bases from V and 0 bases from J, with 20 bases between. The CDR3 length is 17 residues. The CDR3 bases are TGCAGCGTTGATTTATTGGCAGGACGAGGGACTAACTATGGCTACACCTTC. This sequence encodes CSVDLLAGRGTNYGYTF.

J is TRBJ2-1 and V is TRBV2, with D possibly TRBD2 on 6 matching bases. Germline V CDR1 and CDR2: SNHLY, FYNNEI. The V gene lost 9 bases and the J gene lost 6 bases, with 21 bases spanning the gap. The CDR3 contains 15 residues. The CDR3, as DNA: TGTGCCAGTGCTAAAGAGGGCCCCGGGGGCAATGAGCAGTTCTTC. Amino acid sequence: CASAKEGPGGNEQFF.

This sequence joins TRBV7-2 and TRBJ1-2, with D unresolved. The CDR3 totals 14 residues. Germline CDR1 is SGHTA and CDR2 is FQGNSA. The V end was cut by 4 bases, the J end by 4 bases, with 13 bases between. The CDR3 coding sequence is TGTGCCAGCAGCTCCGACGGTGCCCTCTATGGCTACACCTTC. Its translation is CASSSDGALYGYTF.

V is TRBV20-1 and J is TRBJ2-1, with 8 bases that match TRBD2. The germline V gene encodes CDR1 DFQATT and CDR2 SNEGSKA (reference sequence). V dropped 6 bases and J dropped 2; count of bases not matched to a gene: 12. This CDR3 is built from 16 residues. The CDR3 DNA follows: TGCAGTGCCACCGACCGGGGAGCGGGAGCCTACAATGAGCAGTTCTTC. Translation: CSATDRGAGAYNEQFF.

The chain combines TRBV5-1 with TRBJ2-3; D remains unclear. The length of the CDR3 is 15 residues. The V gene's germline CDR1 is SGHRS and CDR2 YFSETQ. The germline V and J ends were trimmed by 0 bases and 2 bases, with 10 bases remaining between them. CDR3: CASSLVTRSTDTQYF. Written as DNA, the CDR3 is TGCGCCAGCAGCTTGGTCACAAGATCCACAGATACGCAGTATTTT.

In its sample, this clonotype was seen once. V is TRBV19 and J is TRBJ2-1; D is undetermined. CDR3 length: 14 residues. Trimming shortened V by 4 bases and J by 3 bases, and 10 bases separated the two germline ends. From germline, CDR1 is LNHDA and CDR2 SQIVND (reference sequence). The CDR3 sequence: CASSRFAGYNEQFF. The CDR3 bases are TGTGCCAGTAGTAGGTTCGCAGGCTACAATGAGCAGTTCTTC.

The rearrangement joins TRBV20-1 to TRBJ1-2; 8 nucleotides agree with TRBD1. V trimming: 0 bases; J trimming: 7 bases; junction bases outside the gene matches: 10. Germline loops: CDR1 DFQATT, CDR2 SNEGSKA (reference sequence). This CDR3 contains 15 residues. The CDR3 DNA reads TGCAGTGCTAGAGAGACAGGGGCAAAATTCGTTGGCTACACCTTC. It translates to CSARETGAKFVGYTF.

The rearrangement links TRBV27 to TRBJ1-4; weak D call: TRBD1 (5 bases). There are 15 residues in the CDR3. V was shortened by 3 bases and J by 0 bases, with 8 bases between the two germline ends. CDR1 is MNHEY and CDR2 is SMNVEV in the germline V gene (reference sequence). The DNA for the CDR3 is TGTGCCAGCAGTTTTTGGGGGGCAACTAATGAAAAACTGTTTTTT. It encodes CASSFWGATNEKLFF.

In this sample, this clonotype turned up once. The CDR3 nucleotides are TGCAGTGCTAGGTCCACTATGATGAACACTGAAGCTTTCTTT. Protein: CSARSTMMNTEAFF. This rearrangement joins TRBV20-1 to TRBJ1-1; no reliable D call. V was cut by 3 bases and J by 0 bases, with 11 bases left in between. The CDR3 is 14 amino acids. Per the germline V gene, CDR1 is DFQATT and CDR2 is SNEGSKA (reference sequence).

This sequence joins TRBV6-2 or TRBV6-3 and TRBJ2-7; no firm D call. The germline V and J ends were trimmed by 7 bases and 7 bases, with 17 bases remaining between them. The germline gives CDR1 MNHEY, CDR2 SVGEGT. The CDR3 runs to 13 residues. CDR3 sequence: CASTTEALGEQYF. CDR3 coding DNA: TGTGCCAGCACCACAGAAGCTCTGGGGGAGCAGTACTTC.

CDR3 coding DNA: TGCAGTGCTTCCGGTCGGGGTTACGAGCAGTACTTC. As protein: CSASGRGYEQYF. The V call is TRBV20-1, the J call TRBJ2-7; D is perhaps TRBD2 (5 bases). The CDR3 runs to 12 residues. Germline lookup yields CDR1 DFQATT and CDR2 SNEGSKA (reference sequence). V shed 5 bases and J shed 4 bases, with 12 bases lying between them.

In DNA form, the CDR3 reads TGTGCCAGCTCACAGGGTGCATTTATCTCTGGGGCCAACGTCCTGACTTTC. This sequence encodes CASSQGAFISGANVLTF. V usage is TRBV6-1 and J usage is TRBJ2-6, with a weak D call TRBD1 (6 bases). Germline V gene lookup returns CDR1 MNHNS and CDR2 SASEGT. V lost 8 bases and J lost 0, with 17 bases in between. The CDR3 covers 17 residues.

J is TRBJ2-3 and V is TRBV29-1; no clear D gene. The V and J ends lost 2 bases and 2 bases respectively, with 8 bases between them. The CDR3 consists of 13 residues. Germline V gives CDR1 SQVTM, CDR2 ANQGSEA. This CDR3 reads CSVEPGPTDTQYF. The DNA of the CDR3 is TGCAGCGTTGAACCCGGCCCCACAGATACGCAGTATTTT.

The CDR3 DNA reads TGTGCCAGCAGCTTAGCGGGCGGGAGCTCAGATACGCAGTATTTT. This sequence encodes CASSLAGGSSDTQYF. The rearrangement joins TRBV7-2 to TRBJ2-3; 7 nucleotides align to TRBD2. Looked up from germline, CDR1 is SGHTA and CDR2 is FQGNSA. CDR3 length: 15 amino acids. V lost 0 bases and J lost 4; bases outside the gene matches: 4.

The CDR3 spells CASSLASGSHNEQFF. The CDR3 bases are TGCGCCAGCAGCTTGGCTAGCGGGAGCCACAATGAGCAGTTCTTC. The chain joins TRBV5-1 to TRBJ2-1; 10 bases agree with TRBD2. J gave up 5 bases and V 0 bases, and 2 bases lay outside the gene matches. This CDR3 is built from 15 residues. Germline CDR1 SGHRS, CDR2 YFSETQ.

This sequence joins TRBV7-2 and TRBJ2-1, with TRBD1 as a possible D gene (5 bases). The V gene's germline CDR1 is SGHTA and CDR2 FQGNSA. V lost 1 base and J 7 bases, leaving 17 bases between the germline ends. The CDR3 has 16 residues. The CDR3 loop is CASSLGSGQPGNEQFF. The CDR3 DNA sequence: TGTGCCAGCAGCTTAGGATCAGGGCAGCCCGGTAATGAGCAGTTCTTC.

Only one count was recorded for this clonotype. The chain employs TRBV2 and TRBJ2-1; 8 nucleotides agree with TRBD2. The V gene's germline CDR1 is SNHLY and CDR2 FYNNEI. CDR3 size: 17 residues. V trimming: 7 bases; J trimming: 4 bases; junction bases outside the gene matches: 15. The DNA of the CDR3 is TGTGCCAGCATTGCGTTGAGGTTCTCTAGCGGGTACAATGAGCAGTTCTTC. Protein: CASIALRFSSGYNEQFF.

V usage is TRBV5-1 and J usage is TRBJ2-2, with unresolved D. The germline V and J ends were trimmed by 7 bases and 2 bases, with 27 bases remaining between them. The V gene's germline CDR1 is SGHRS and CDR2 YFSETQ. CDR3 length: 19 amino acids. The CDR3 spells CASREWGPQSRRNTGELFF. In DNA, the CDR3 is TGCGCCAGCCGTGAATGGGGTCCACAGTCCAGACGAAACACCGGGGAGCTGTTTTTT. Variable domain in full (rest from reference TRBV5-1 and TRBJ2-2): KAGVTQTPRYLIKTRGQQVTLSCSPISGHRSVSWYQQTPGQGLQFLFEYFSETQRNKGNFPGRFSGRQFSNSRSEMNVSTLELGDSALYLCASREWGPQSRRNTGELFFGEGSRLTVL.

This chain uses TRBV12-5 with TRBJ2-7; D may correspond to TRBD1 or TRBD2 (5 bases each). Trimming pared 0 bases from V and 0 bases from J, leaving 12 bases between. Germline-derived CDR1 and CDR2 are LGHNT and FRNRAP. The CDR3 spans 16 residues. The CDR3: CASGLVVGGGSYEQYF. Here the CDR3 DNA reads TGTGCTAGTGGTTTGGTAGTTGGTGGGGGCTCCTACGAGCAGTACTTC. The entire variable domain, with the rest obtained from reference TRBV12-5 and TRBJ2-7, is as follows: DARVTQTPRHKVTEMGQEVTMRCQPILGHNTVFWYRQTMMQGLELLAYFRNRAPLDDSGMPKDRFSAEMPDATLATLKIQPSEPRDSAVYFCASGLVVGGGSYEQYFGPGTRLTVT.

The count of this clonotype is one. The rearrangement uses TRBV12-3 or TRBV12-4 and TRBJ2-7; 8 nucleotides align to TRBD1. The V and J ends lost 6 bases and 7 bases, in that order; junction bases with no gene match: 5. The CDR3 is 12 residues long. CDR3: CASSRTGFEQYF. The CDR3 DNA is TGTGCCAGCAGCCGGACAGGGTTTGAGCAGTACTTC.

The CDR3 loop reads CAISASPGGTYEQYF. The CDR3 nucleotides read TGTGCCATCAGTGCTTCCCCAGGGGGTACCTACGAGCAGTACTTC. The rearrangement uses TRBV10-3 and TRBJ2-7, with 7 bases aligning to TRBD1. This CDR3 has 15 residues. Per germline, CDR1 ENHRY and CDR2 SYGVKD. The V gene end was trimmed by 4 bases and the J gene end by 2 bases; junction bases not matched to a gene: 8.

The chain employs TRBV6-2 or TRBV6-3 and TRBJ2-3, with 12 bases that match TRBD2. The CDR3 totals 17 residues. With 4 bases clipped from V and 2 bases from J, the junction kept 7 bases outside the gene matches. From germline, CDR1 is MNHEY and CDR2 SVGEGT. The CDR3 reads CASSSRGLAGFTDTQYF. For the CDR3, the DNA is TGTGCCAGCAGTTCCCGCGGACTAGCGGGATTCACAGATACGCAGTATTTT.

V gene TRBV7-6 combines with J gene TRBJ1-3, with D possibly being TRBD1 (5 bases). CDR1 and CDR2 (germline): SGHVS, FNYEAQ. V was trimmed by 1 base and J by 3 bases, leaving 10 bases between them. This CDR3 spans 15 amino acids. The CDR3 region is CASSLDMGDGNTIYF. CDR3 bases: TGTGCCAGCAGCTTAGATATGGGGGATGGAAACACCATATATTTT.

The chain carries TRBV20-1 and TRBJ2-7; D not resolved. The CDR3 loop spans 16 amino acids. The germline CDR1 and CDR2 sequences are DFQATT and SNEGSKA (reference sequence). The V gene lost 4 bases and the J gene lost 6 bases, with 25 bases spanning the gap. The CDR3 region has the DNA TGCAGTGCTATCCTCAAAGCGAACTCTCTGATGGGCGAGCAGTACTTC. This encodes CSAILKANSLMGEQYF.

This clonotype turned up a few times. V is TRBV7-3 and J is TRBJ2-2; no clear D. Germline V gene data show CDR1 as SGHTA and CDR2 as FQGTGA. The V end lost 1 base, the J end lost 8 bases, and 2 bases lay between the germline ends. The CDR3 spans 11 residues. The CDR3 coding sequence is TGTGCCAGCAGCTTAAGAGGGGAGCTGTTTTTT. It codes for CASSLRGELFF.